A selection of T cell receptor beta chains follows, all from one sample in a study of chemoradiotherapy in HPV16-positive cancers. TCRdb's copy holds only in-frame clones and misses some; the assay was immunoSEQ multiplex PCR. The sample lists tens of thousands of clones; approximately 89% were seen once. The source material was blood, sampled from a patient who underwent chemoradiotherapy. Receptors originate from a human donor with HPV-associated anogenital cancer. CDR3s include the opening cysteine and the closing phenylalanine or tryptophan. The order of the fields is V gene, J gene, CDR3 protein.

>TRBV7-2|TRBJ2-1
CASSLAAGLENNEQFF
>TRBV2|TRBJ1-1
CASSTGLNTEAFF
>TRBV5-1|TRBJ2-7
CASSLGQGSDEQYF
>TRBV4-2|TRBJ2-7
CASSQAVRGGFYEQYF
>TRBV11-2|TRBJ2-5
CASSLRDRTRTQYF
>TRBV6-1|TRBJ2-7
CASSEGTGGSSYEQYF
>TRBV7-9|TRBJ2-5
CASSLALQGETQYF
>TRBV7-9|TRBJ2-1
CASSQDRGSYNEQFF
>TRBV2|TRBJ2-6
CASNREGPSSGANVLTF
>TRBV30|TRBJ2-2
CAWSGLAASNTGELFF
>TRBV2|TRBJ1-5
CASSQGQGMSNQPQHF
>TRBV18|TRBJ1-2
CASSPEFRNYGYTF
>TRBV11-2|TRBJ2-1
CASSTHEAGWANEQFF
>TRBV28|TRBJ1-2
CASSPTTGIMVLYTF
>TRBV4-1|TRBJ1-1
CASSRMPGEAFF
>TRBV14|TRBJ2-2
CASSQTRQTGELFF
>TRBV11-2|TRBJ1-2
CASSLDSVLYGYTF
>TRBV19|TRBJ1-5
CASRDRGGQPQHF
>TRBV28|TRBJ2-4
CASTGRGGSLSLAKNIQYF
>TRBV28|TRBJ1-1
CASSIIVNTEAFF
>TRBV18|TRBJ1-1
CASSPSGGGTEAFF
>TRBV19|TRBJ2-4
CACALLGIIPNIQYF
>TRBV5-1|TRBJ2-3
CASSLEGDTQYF
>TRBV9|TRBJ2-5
CASSVSGGGKETQYF
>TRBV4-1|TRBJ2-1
CACSPTWGYNEQFF
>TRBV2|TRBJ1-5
CASSETGNQPQHF